This TCR beta chain comes out of a study of shared clonotypes between healthy human individuals. General study points: Richness estimates generally favored naive over memory subsets.

In the case of this clone: Antigen: not known.

The naive CD8 population came from CD45RO-negative cells selected for CCR7, without terminally differentiated effector memory CD45RA+ cells. V dropped 2 bases and J dropped 1 base, with 20 bases sitting between them. This CDR3 comprises 18 residues. The V gene's germline CDR1 is LNHDA and CDR2 SQIVND (reference sequence). Sequencing was performed with immunoSEQ multiplex PCR; in TCRdb, only in-frame clones are kept and a portion is missing. In the table there are some 2.1 million clones, 80% to 95% of which are singletons. The rearrangement uses TRBV19 and TRBJ1-1; D unresolved. This sequence originates from a man between 18 and 35 years old in good health. Some clones in this sample may be carry-over from other donors' samples. Sequencing used naive CD8+ T cells from PBMCs. The CDR3 region is CASSIRLSWGAPNTEAFF. The DNA for the CDR3 is TGTGCCAGTAGTATAAGGCTTTCGTGGGGAGCCCCGAACACTGAAGCTTTCTTT.